Below, one T cell receptor (beta chain) is given with its context. The data belong to a study of blood T cell repertoires in COVID-19. For the study at large: PBMCs, B-cell-depleted T cells, or T cells were the source of the cDNA or gDNA that made up the material.

Assay: immunoSEQ multiplex PCR; the TCRdb copy retains only in-frame clones and omits some. The data contain 53,000 or so clones, about 76% of them seen just once; the ten biggest clones take up over 20%. V shed 2 bases and J 2 bases; nucleotides not matched to a gene: 14. This CDR3 is 18 amino acids long. CDR1 is SGHRS and CDR2 is YFSETQ in the germline V gene. The sequenced sample was peripheral blood. The sequence derives from a man aged 50-60 years with active or convalescent COVID-19. The chain employs TRBV5-1 and TRBJ2-7, with TRBD2 identical over 9 bases. The CDR3 region is CASSFRSGTSRTTYEQYF. DNA of the CDR3: TGCGCCAGCAGCTTCAGGTCTGGGACTAGCCGAACGACCTACGAGCAGTACTTC.